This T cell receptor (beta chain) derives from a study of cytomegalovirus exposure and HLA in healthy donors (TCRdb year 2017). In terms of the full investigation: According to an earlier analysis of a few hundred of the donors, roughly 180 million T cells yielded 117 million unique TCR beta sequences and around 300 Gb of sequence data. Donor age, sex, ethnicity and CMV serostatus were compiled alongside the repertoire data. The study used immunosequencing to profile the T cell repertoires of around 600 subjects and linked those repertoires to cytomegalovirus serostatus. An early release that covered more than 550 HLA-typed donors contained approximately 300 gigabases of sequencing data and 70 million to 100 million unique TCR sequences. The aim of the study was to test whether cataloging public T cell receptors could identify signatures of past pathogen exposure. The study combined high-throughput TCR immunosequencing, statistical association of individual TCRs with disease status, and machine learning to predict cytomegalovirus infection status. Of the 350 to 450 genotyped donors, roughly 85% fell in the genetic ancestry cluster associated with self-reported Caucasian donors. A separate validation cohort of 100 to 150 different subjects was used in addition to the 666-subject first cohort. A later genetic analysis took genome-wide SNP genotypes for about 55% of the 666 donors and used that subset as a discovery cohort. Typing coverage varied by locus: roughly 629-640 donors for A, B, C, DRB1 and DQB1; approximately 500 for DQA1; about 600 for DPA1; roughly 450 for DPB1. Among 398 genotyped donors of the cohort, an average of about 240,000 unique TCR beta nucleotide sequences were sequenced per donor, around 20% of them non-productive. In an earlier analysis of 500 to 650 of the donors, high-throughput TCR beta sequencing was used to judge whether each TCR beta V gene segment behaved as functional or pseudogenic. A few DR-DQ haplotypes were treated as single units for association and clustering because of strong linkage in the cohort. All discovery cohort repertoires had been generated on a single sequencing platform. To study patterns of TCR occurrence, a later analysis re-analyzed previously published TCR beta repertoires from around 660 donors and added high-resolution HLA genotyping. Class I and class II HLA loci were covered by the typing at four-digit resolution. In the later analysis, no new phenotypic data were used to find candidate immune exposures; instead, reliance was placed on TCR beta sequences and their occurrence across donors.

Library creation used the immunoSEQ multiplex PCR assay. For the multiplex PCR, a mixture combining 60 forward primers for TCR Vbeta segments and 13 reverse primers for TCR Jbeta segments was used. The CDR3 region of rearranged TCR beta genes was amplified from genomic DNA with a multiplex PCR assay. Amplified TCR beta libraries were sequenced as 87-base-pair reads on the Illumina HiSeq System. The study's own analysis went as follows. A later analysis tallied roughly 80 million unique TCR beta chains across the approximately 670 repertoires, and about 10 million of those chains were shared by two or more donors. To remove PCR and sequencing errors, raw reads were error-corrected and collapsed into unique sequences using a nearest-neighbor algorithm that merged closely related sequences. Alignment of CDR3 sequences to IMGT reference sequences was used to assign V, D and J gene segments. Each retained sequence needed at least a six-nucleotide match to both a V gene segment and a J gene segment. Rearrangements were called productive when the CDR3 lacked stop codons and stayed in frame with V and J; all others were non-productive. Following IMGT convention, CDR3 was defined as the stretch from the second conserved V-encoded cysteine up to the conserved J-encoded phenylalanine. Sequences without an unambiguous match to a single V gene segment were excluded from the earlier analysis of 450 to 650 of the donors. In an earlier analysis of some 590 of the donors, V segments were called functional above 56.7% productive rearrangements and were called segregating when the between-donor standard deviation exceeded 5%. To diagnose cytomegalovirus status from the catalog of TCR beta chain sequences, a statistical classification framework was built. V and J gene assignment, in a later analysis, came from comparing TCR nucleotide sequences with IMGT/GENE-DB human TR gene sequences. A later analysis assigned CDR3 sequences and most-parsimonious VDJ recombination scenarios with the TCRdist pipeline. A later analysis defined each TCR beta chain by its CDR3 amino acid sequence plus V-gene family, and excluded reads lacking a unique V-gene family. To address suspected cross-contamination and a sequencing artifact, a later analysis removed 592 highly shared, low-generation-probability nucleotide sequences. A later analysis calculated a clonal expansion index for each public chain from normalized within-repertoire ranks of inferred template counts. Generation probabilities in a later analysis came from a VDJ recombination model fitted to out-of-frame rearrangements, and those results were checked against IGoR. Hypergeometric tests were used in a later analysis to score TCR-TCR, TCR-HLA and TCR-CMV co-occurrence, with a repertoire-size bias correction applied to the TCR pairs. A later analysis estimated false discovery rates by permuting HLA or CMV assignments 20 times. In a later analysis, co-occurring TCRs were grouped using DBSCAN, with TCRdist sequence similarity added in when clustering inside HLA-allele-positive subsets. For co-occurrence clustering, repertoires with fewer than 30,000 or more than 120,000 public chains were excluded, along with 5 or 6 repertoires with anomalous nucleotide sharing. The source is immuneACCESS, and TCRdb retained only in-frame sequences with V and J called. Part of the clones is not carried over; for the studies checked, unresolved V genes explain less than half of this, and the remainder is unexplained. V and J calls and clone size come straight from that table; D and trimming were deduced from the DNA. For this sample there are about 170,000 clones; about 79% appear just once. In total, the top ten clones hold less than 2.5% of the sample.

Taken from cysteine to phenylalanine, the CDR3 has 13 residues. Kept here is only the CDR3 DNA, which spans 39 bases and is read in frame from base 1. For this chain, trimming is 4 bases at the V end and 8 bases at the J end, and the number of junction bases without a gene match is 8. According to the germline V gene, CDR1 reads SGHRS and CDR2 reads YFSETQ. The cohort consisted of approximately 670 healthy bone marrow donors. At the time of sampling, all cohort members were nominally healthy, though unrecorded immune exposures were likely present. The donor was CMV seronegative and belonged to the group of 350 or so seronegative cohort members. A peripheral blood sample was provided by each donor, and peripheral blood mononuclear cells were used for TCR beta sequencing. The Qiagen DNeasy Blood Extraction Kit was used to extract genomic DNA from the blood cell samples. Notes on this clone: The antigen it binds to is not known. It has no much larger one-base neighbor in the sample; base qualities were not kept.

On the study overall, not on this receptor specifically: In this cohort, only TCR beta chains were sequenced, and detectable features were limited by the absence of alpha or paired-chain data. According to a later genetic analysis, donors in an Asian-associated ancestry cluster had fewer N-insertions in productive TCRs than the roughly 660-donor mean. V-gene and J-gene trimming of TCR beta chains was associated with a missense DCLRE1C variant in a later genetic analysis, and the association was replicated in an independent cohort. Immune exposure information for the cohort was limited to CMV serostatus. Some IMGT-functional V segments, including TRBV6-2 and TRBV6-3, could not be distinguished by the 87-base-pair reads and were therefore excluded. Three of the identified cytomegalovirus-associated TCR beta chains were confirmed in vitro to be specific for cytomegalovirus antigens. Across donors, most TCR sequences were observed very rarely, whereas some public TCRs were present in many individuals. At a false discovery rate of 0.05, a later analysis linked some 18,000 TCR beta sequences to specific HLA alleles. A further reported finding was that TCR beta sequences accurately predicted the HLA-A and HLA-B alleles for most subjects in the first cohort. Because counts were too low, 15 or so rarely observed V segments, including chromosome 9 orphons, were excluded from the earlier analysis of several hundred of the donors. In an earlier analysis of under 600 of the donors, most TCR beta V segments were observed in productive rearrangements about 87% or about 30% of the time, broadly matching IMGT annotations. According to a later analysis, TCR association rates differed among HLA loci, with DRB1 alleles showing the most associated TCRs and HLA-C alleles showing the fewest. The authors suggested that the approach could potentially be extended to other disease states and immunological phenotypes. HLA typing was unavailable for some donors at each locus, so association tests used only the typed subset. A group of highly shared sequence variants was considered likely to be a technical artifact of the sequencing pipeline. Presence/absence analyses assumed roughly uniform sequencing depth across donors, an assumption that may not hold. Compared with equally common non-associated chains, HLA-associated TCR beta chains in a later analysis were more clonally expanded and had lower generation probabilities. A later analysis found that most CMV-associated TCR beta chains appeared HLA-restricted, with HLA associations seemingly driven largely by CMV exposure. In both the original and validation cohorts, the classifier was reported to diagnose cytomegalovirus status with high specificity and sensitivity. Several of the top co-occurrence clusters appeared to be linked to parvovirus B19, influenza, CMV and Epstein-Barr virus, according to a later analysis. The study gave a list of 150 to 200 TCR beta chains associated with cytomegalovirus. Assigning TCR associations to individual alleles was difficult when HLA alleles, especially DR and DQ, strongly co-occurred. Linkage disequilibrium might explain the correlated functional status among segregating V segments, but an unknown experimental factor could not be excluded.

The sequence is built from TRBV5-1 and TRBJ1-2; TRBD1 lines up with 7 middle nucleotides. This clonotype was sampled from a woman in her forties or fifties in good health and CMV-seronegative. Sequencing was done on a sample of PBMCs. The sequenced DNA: TGCGCCAGCAGCCCTGGAGGGGGCAGGGGCTACACCTTC. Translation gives CASSPGGGRGYTF.